One sample yielded the 24 T cell receptor beta chains listed below, sequenced in a study of identical twins (dated by TCRdb to the mid-2010s). Libraries were constructed by 5' RACE. The instrument given in TCRdb is Illumina HiSeq 2000. TCRdb's own reprocessing of the public reads used fastp at Q25 and MiXCR and kept productive beta chains. Entries are consolidated by CDR3 protein sequence, retaining the most common genes and DNA. The sample table contains some 1,600,000 distinct CDR3 sequences; only one count was recorded for 32% of them. Clones ranked in the top ten supply about 0.25% of the sample. The source material was cord blood. The origin of the receptors is a newborn girl in good health.

The chain joins TRBV19 to TRBJ1-1, with a tentative D call TRBD1 (6 bases). Per the germline V gene, CDR1 is LNHDA and CDR2 is SQIVND (reference sequence). Trimming pared 10 bases from V and 5 bases from J, leaving 11 bases between. The CDR3 runs to 11 residues. The CDR3 DNA sequence: TGTGCCACCTTAACAGGGACTGAAGCTTTCTTT. Amino acids: CATLTGTEAFF.

The table lists this clonotype with a count of one. This chain joins TRBV18 and TRBJ2-1, with 7 positions matching TRBD2. V gave up 3 bases and J gave up 7 bases; unmatched junction bases: 9. Per the germline V gene, CDR1 is KGHSH and CDR2 is LQKENI. The CDR3 loop spans 15 amino acids. CDR3 sequence reads: CASSPLVGAGNEQFF. The CDR3 DNA reads as TGTGCCAGCTCACCCCTAGTGGGAGCGGGGAATGAGCAGTTCTTC.

The chain is built from TRBV5-1 and TRBJ2-1; 9 bases are a match to TRBD2. The CDR3 extends over 15 amino acids. The trim removed 7 bases at V and 3 bases at J, leaving 8 bases unmatched. Germline V lookup: CDR1 SGHRS, CDR2 YFSETQ. The CDR3: CASGTTSGLYNEQFF. In DNA, the CDR3 is TGCGCCAGCGGAACGACTAGCGGACTCTACAATGAGCAGTTCTTC. The full variable domain, its missing parts supplied by reference TRBV5-1 and TRBJ2-1, is KAGVTQTPRYLIKTRGQQVTLSCSPISGHRSVSWYQQTPGQGLQFLFEYFSETQRNKGNFPGRFSGRQFSNSRSEMNVSTLELGDSALYLCASGTTSGLYNEQFFGPGTRLTVL.

This clonotype has only a few counts. The rearrangement links TRBV5-1 to TRBJ1-6; D is unresolved. The CDR3 runs to 13 residues. Germline CDR1 and CDR2: SGHRS and YFSETQ. Trimming left V 6 bases short and J 5 bases short, with 9 bases between. This CDR3 reads CASNLEDNSPLHF. The CDR3 region has the DNA TGCGCCAGCAACCTGGAAGATAATTCACCCCTCCACTTT.

J is TRBJ1-2 and V is TRBV6-2 or TRBV6-3, with 8 bases lining up with TRBD1. Germline CDR1 reads MNHEY; CDR2 reads SVGEGT. The CDR3 is 13 amino acids. Trimming took 6 bases from V and 9 from J; bases not matched to a gene: 9. CDR3 sequence (DNA): TGTGCCAGCAGGTCGGACAGGGTGGATCGCTACACCTTC. It specifies CASRSDRVDRYTF.

In its sample, this clonotype was seen a few times. CDR3 protein: CATSRALTPPHNEQFF. As DNA, the CDR3 is TGTGCCACCAGCAGAGCACTGACACCTCCCCACAATGAGCAGTTCTTC. The rearrangement joins TRBV15 to TRBJ2-1, with D hard to call. Between the trimmed V and J ends, which lost 1 base and 5 bases, there was a span of 15 bases. Germline CDR1 and CDR2: LNHNV and YYDKDF (reference sequence). The CDR3 is 16 amino acids.

The table lists this clonotype with many counts. The genes are TRBV5-1 and TRBJ1-5; D possibly corresponds to TRBD1 (5 bases). The germline V gene encodes CDR1 SGHRS and CDR2 YFSETQ. This CDR3 has 14 residues. Trimming stripped 4 bases from V and 4 bases from J, with 12 bases between. CDR3 loop: CASSIGERNQPQHF. CDR3 nucleotides: TGCGCCAGCAGCATAGGGGAAAGGAATCAGCCCCAGCATTTT.

V is TRBV20-1 and J is TRBJ2-1, with D perhaps TRBD1 (6 bases). Trimming took 1 base from V and 7 from J, leaving 11 bases between them. The CDR3 runs 13 residues. CDR1 is DFQATT and CDR2 is SNEGSKA in the germline V gene (reference sequence). The CDR3 loop reads CSARVTGQNEQFF. As DNA, the CDR3 is TGCAGTGCTAGAGTAACGGGACAAAATGAGCAGTTCTTC.

This clonotype was seen repeatedly, ten times or more. The chain links TRBV12-3 or TRBV12-4 to TRBJ2-1, with D possibly matching TRBD2 (6 bases). Trimming cost V 6 bases and J 3 bases, with 9 bases left between them. This CDR3 is 13 amino acids long. For the CDR3, the DNA is TGTGCCAGCAGGACTAGGATCTACAATGAGCAGTTCTTC. It is translated as CASRTRIYNEQFF.

This clonotype has just a few counts. The gene calls are TRBV3-1 and TRBJ2-3; D is unclear. The V end was cut by 3 bases, the J end by 2 bases, with 9 bases between. CDR1 LGHDT and CDR2 YNNKEL come from the germline V gene (reference sequence). CDR3 length: 14 amino acids. This CDR3 reads CASSHRTLTDTQYF. DNA of the CDR3: TGTGCCAGCAGCCATCGTACCCTCACAGATACGCAGTATTTT.

The rearrangement joins TRBV7-2 to TRBJ2-7, with D unresolved. The CDR3 is 12 amino acids. Trimming pared 5 bases from V and 10 bases from J, leaving 15 bases between. Per the germline V gene, CDR1 is SGHTA and CDR2 is FQGNSA. DNA of the CDR3: TGTGCCAGCAGCCAATCTCCCCCGGCTCAGTACTTC. It yields the protein CASSQSPPAQYF.

Concerning this clonotype: One junction end disagrees with the germline gene, perhaps due to a read error. The J gene is TRBJ2-1, the V gene TRBV3-1; 9 bases line up with TRBD1. The better agreement between TRBJ2-7 and the DNA end casts doubt on the J call. The length of the CDR3 is 15 residues. The germline CDR1 and CDR2 sequences are LGHDT and YNNKEL (reference sequence). DNA for the CDR3: TGTGTCAGCAGCCAAGGGGGACAGGGATCCTACGAGCAGTACTTC. It specifies CVSSQGGQGSYEQYF.

This chain joins TRBV27 and TRBJ1-1; 8 positions match TRBD1. This CDR3 is 13 amino acids long. Germline values: CDR1 MNHEY, CDR2 SMNVEV (reference sequence). V lost 5 bases, J lost 6 bases, and 5 bases stayed unmatched. As DNA, the CDR3 is TGTGCCAGCAGTCCTCAGGGGGCCGCTGAAGCTTTCTTT. It is translated as CASSPQGAAEAFF.

The rearrangement joins TRBV7-2 to TRBJ2-5; 9 bases fit TRBD1. V was clipped by 0 bases and J by 7 bases; unmatched bases: 6. Germline V CDR1 and CDR2: SGHTA, FQGNSA. CDR3 size: 15 residues. This chain's CDR3 is CASSLALDRGGTQYF. CDR3 DNA: TGTGCCAGCAGCTTAGCGCTGGACAGGGGCGGGACCCAGTACTTC. The whole variable domain, filled in from reference TRBV7-2 and TRBJ2-5, reads GAGVSQSPSNKVTEKGKDVELRCDPISGHTALYWYRQSLGQGLEFLIYFQGNSAPDKSGLPSDRFSAERTGGSVSTLTIQRTQQEDSAVYLCASSLALDRGGTQYFGPGTRLLVL.

V is TRBV5-5 and J is TRBJ2-7; possible D gene TRBD1, 6 bases. The V gene lost 1 base and the J gene lost 2 bases, with 13 bases spanning the gap. The germline gives CDR1 SGHKS, CDR2 YYEKEE (reference sequence). The CDR3 length is 15 residues. This chain's CDR3 is CASSLMGAGTYEQYF. CDR3 sequence (DNA): TGTGCCAGCAGCTTGATGGGGGCAGGGACCTACGAGCAGTACTTC.

The rearrangement joins TRBV7-9 to TRBJ1-2; D possibly corresponds to TRBD1 (6 bases). Trimming left V 2 bases short and J 6 bases short, with 13 bases between. This CDR3 is built from 14 residues. CDR1 is SEHNR, CDR2 FQNEAQ, per germline (reference sequence). The CDR3 sequence: CASSLWGRGDGYTF. Written as DNA, the CDR3 is TGTGCCAGCAGCTTATGGGGCAGGGGAGATGGCTACACCTTC.

This rearrangement joins TRBV4-1 to TRBJ1-5, with a possible D match to TRBD1 (5 bases). The CDR3 contains 16 residues. The germline gives CDR1 MGHRA, CDR2 YSYEKL. The germline V and J ends were trimmed by 2 bases and 3 bases, with 14 bases remaining between them. CDR3: CASSQITGPHNQPQHF. CDR3 DNA: TGCGCCAGCAGCCAAATCACAGGTCCCCACAATCAGCCCCAGCATTTT.

The chain combines TRBV20-1 with TRBJ1-2; D not resolved. This CDR3 spans 13 amino acids. V dropped 5 bases and J dropped 5 bases, with 15 bases sitting between them. Germline V gene data show CDR1 as DFQATT and CDR2 as SNEGSKA (reference sequence). Here the CDR3 DNA reads TGCAGTGCTGAAGTGGTAGAGTCGTATGGCTACACCTTC. It codes for CSAEVVESYGYTF.

The V and J genes are TRBV4-1 and TRBJ1-2, with D perhaps TRBD1 (5 bases). V lost 2 bases, J lost 2 bases, and 12 bases lay in between. The CDR3 spans 15 residues. Germline V gene data show CDR1 as MGHRA and CDR2 as YSYEKL. Here the CDR3 reads CASSQPGPKNYGYTF. CDR3 coding DNA: TGCGCCAGCAGCCAACCGGGACCCAAAAACTATGGCTACACCTTC.

This clonotype has more than one count but fewer than ten. In DNA, the CDR3 is TGCAGTGCAACCCGGGGGGTCTTTAACTATGGCTACACCTTC. It specifies CSATRGVFNYGYTF. The chain recombines TRBV20-1 with TRBJ1-2; TRBD1 is a possible D gene (5 bases). From germline, CDR1 is DFQATT and CDR2 SNEGSKA (reference sequence). The CDR3 length is 14 residues. Trimming left V 6 bases short and J 1 base short, with 15 bases between.

This clonotype was found a few times. This chain uses TRBV27 with TRBJ2-1; the D is unclear. The length of the CDR3 is 15 residues. Trimming took off 8 bases at V and 5 bases at J, with 19 bases between the two ends. The germline V gene encodes CDR1 MNHEY and CDR2 SMNVEV (reference sequence). The CDR3 DNA sequence: TGTGCCAGCCCCTCATTGGGAACAATAGACAATGAGCAGTTCTTC. It encodes CASPSLGTIDNEQFF.

This chain joins TRBV20-1 and TRBJ2-7; D remains ambiguous. The CDR3 sequence is 13 residues long. Deletions cut 0 bases from V and 6 bases from J, with 12 bases between. The germline gives CDR1 DFQATT, CDR2 SNEGSKA (reference sequence). CDR3 region: CSARDKSFGEQYF. The CDR3 DNA sequence: TGCAGTGCTAGAGATAAGTCCTTTGGCGAGCAGTACTTC.

This clonotype was seen at least ten times. The V call is TRBV7-2, the J call TRBJ1-6; D is undetermined. Trimming removed 2 bases at V and 7 bases at J, with 3 bases between. This CDR3 comprises 12 residues. CDR1 and CDR2 (germline): SGHTA, FQGNSA. CDR3 region: CASSLLNSPLHF. The CDR3 DNA sequence: TGTGCCAGCAGCTTACTCAATTCACCCCTCCACTTT. Full variable domain (outside the CDR3, taken from reference TRBV7-2 and TRBJ1-6): GAGVSQSPSNKVTEKGKDVELRCDPISGHTALYWYRQSLGQGLEFLIYFQGNSAPDKSGLPSDRFSAERTGGSVSTLTIQRTQQEDSAVYLCASSLLNSPLHFGNGTRLTVT.

This clonotype turned up a few times. The chain joins TRBV9 to TRBJ2-1, with D uncertain. This CDR3 comprises 12 residues. Germline V gene sequence: CDR1 SGDLS, CDR2 YYNGEE. The V end lost 4 bases, the J end lost 9 bases, and 11 bases lay between the germline ends. CDR3 sequence (DNA): TGTGCCAGCAGCACACAGCAAAGTGAGCAGTTCTTC. It translates to CASSTQQSEQFF.